This TCR beta chain was sequenced for a study of T cells in Graves' hyperthyroidism and ophthalmopathy. This clonotype was counted at least ten times. Amplified TCR beta CDR3 regions came from RNA transcripts. Researchers ran a first-round RT-PCR on the TCR CDR3 using the HTBI primer set. TCRdb itself ran the multiplex PCR reads through MiXCR, one entry per CDR3 protein. The sample contains hundreds of thousands of distinct CDR3 sequences, approximately 18% of which appear only once. Germline V gene data show CDR1 as MNHEY and CDR2 as SMNVEV (reference sequence). The germline V and J ends were trimmed by 2 bases and 0 bases, with 11 bases remaining between them. The CDR3 runs to 16 residues.

The chain combines TRBV27 with TRBJ1-5; D may be TRBD1 (6 bases). The source material was blood. The sequence was collected from a woman in her forties or fifties with Graves' hyperthyroidism that later progressed to Graves' ophthalmopathy. The CDR3 loop is CASSLGTPNSNQPQHF. CDR3 DNA: TGTGCCAGCAGTTTAGGGACACCGAATAGCAATCAGCCCCAGCATTTT.